This entry features one TCR beta chain sequence. Germline assignment: CDR1 SGHAT and CDR2 FQDESV (reference sequence). Trimming took 3 bases from V and 6 from J, leaving 14 bases between them. The CDR3 spans 15 residues. In the authors' methods: The assay estimated nucleated cells by amplifying reference gene primers. TCRdb's table, derived via immunoSEQ multiplex PCR, lists solely in-frame clones and lacks some. V, J and clone size are taken as reported in that table, and D and trimming were inferred from the DNA itself. The sample shows about 240,000 clones, more than 75% of them seen only once. This sample stems from a study of blood T cell repertoires in COVID-19. Study-level information: Specimens from acute and convalescent COVID-19 originated in the United States, Italy and Spain. T cells, B-cell-depleted T cells, or PBMCs supplied cDNA or gDNA.

The V call is TRBV11-1, the J call TRBJ1-4; no definite D call. The receptor was isolated from a man at least 80 years old with acute or convalescent COVID-19. Specimen: peripheral blood. CDR3 amino acids: CASSFNPSGDEKLFF. For the CDR3, the DNA is TGTGCCAGCAGCTTTAACCCCAGCGGAGATGAAAAACTGTTTTTT.